This is a list of T cell receptor beta chains from one sample in a study of CD8+ T cells in alopecia areata. Profiling relied on immunoSEQ multiplex PCR, and the TCRdb table lists in-frame clones only, not all of them. The table records 100,000 to 150,000 clones, roughly 50% of them present only once. Sequencing was carried out using NKG2D-low CD8+ T cells sorted from blood. These receptors all come from a human donor with alopecia areata. The CDR3 runs from the conserved cysteine through the conserved F or W. A D gene is named only where the DNA matches it firmly. Clone size is stated in some rows and not others, as once, few, many or a class when expanded.

v_gene	j_gene	abundance	d_gene	CDR3nt	CDR3aa
TRBV7-6	TRBJ2-7	NA	NA	TGTGCCAGCAGCTTAGATGGCGAGCAGTACTTC	CASSLDGEQYF
TRBV2	TRBJ1-3	NA	NA	TGTGCCAGCAGTGGGGGCAGTTCCTCTGGAAACACCATATATTTT	CASSGGSSSGNTIYF
TRBV9	TRBJ1-1	NA	NA	TGTGCCAGCAGCGTAGGATCCGGGGACCTGAGCACTGAAGCTTTCTTT	CASSVGSGDLSTEAFF
TRBV29-1	TRBJ2-2	NA	NA	TGCAGCGTTGATTGGGGCAGGGGTTCCGGGGAGCTGTTTTTT	CSVDWGRGSGELFF
TRBV29-1	TRBJ2-5	NA	NA	TGCATCATGGGGCCAGGGGAAATGGGAGAGACCCAGTACTTC	CIMGPGEMGETQYF
TRBV15	TRBJ2-7	NA	NA	TGTGCCACCAGCAGAGACAGTTACGAGCAGTACTTC	CATSRDSYEQYF
TRBV11-3	TRBJ2-1	NA	NA	TGTGCCAGCAGCGCCGGGGGCGGCGGGGAGCAGTTCTTC	CASSAGGGGEQFF
TRBV11-2	TRBJ2-7	NA	NA	TGTGCCAGCAGCTCCATCTACGAGCAGTACTTC	CASSSIYEQYF
TRBV29-1	TRBJ2-7	few	NA	TGCAGCGTTGAAGGGGAGTTATTCTACGAGCAGTACTTC	CSVEGELFYEQYF
TRBV7-9	TRBJ2-5	NA	TRBD2	TGTGCCAGCAGCCCCAGGACTAGCGAAGAGACCCAGTACTTC	CASSPRTSEETQYF
TRBV28	TRBJ2-5	NA	TRBD2	TGTGCCAGCAGGCGACTAGCGGAGCGAGAGACCCAGTACTTC	CASRRLAERETQYF
TRBV7-9	TRBJ2-7	NA	NA	TGTGCCAGCAGCCTCCGGGACCGAACCTACGAGCAGTACTTC	CASSLRDRTYEQYF
TRBV27	TRBJ2-3	NA	TRBD2	TGTGCCAGCAGGAGCCCTAGCGGGACGTCAGATACGCAGTATTTT	CASRSPSGTSDTQYF
TRBV30	TRBJ2-5	once	NA	TGTGCCTGGAGTGAACTCGGGGAGACCCAGTACTTC	CAWSELGETQYF
TRBV28	TRBJ2-3	few	NA	TGTGCCAGCAGTTTCTTGGCGATTACTAGCACAGATACGCAGTATTTT	CASSFLAITSTDTQYF
TRBV29-1	TRBJ2-2	few	NA	TGCAGCGCCGGGGACACCGGGGAGCTGTTTTTT	CSAGDTGELFF
TRBV29-1	TRBJ2-7	NA	TRBD1	TGCAGCGTCCGGGACAGTGACGGCGAGCAGTACTTC	CSVRDSDGEQYF
TRBV11-2	TRBJ2-1	NA	NA	TGTGCCAGCAGCTTATATCCAGGAGAAATTGAGCAGTTCTTC	CASSLYPGEIEQFF
TRBV5-1	TRBJ2-5	few	TRBD1	TGCGCCAGCAGCTCCGCAACTCTCCGGGACAGGGCACAAGAGACCCAGTACTTC	CASSSATLRDRAQETQYF
TRBV29-1	TRBJ1-2	NA	NA	TGCAGCGTTGGAGGAGATGGCTACACCTTC	CSVGGDGYTF
TRBV4-1	TRBJ2-7	NA	NA	TGCGCCAGCAGCCAAGAGGGGGTAGAGCAGTACTTC	CASSQEGVEQYF
TRBV23-1	TRBJ2-1	NA	NA	TGCGCCAACCCGGGGGACAATGAGCAGTTCTTC	CANPGDNEQFF
TRBV7-9	TRBJ2-5	NA	NA	TGTGCCAGCAGCTTAGAGGCCAGGGATCAAGAGACCCAGTACTTC	CASSLEARDQETQYF
TRBV29-1	TRBJ2-1	NA	NA	TGCAGCGTTGAAGATCAGGGTGGCGATGAGCAGTTCTTC	CSVEDQGGDEQFF
TRBV29-1	TRBJ2-7	few	NA	TGCAGCGTCTCCGCGTCTTACTCCTACGAGCAGTACTTC	CSVSASYSYEQYF
TRBV7-9	TRBJ1-6	NA	NA	TGTGCCAGCAGCTTTACAGGATCCCTCCACTTT	CASSFTGSLHF
TRBV30	TRBJ2-2	NA	TRBD1	TGTGCCTGGAGCCTGGGACAGGATGCCCCCGGGGAGCTGTTTTTT	CAWSLGQDAPGELFF
TRBV29-1	TRBJ1-2	few	NA	TGCAGCGTTGAAGATCTCGAGGGGGACTATGGCTACACCTTC	CSVEDLEGDYGYTF
TRBV30	TRBJ1-1	NA	NA	TGTGCCTCCATACCAACGACAGGAGCCACTGAAGCTTTCTTT	CASIPTTGATEAFF
TRBV23-1	TRBJ2-1	once	NA	TGCGCCAGCAGTCAAGAAGTGGAAAATGAGCAGTTCTTC	CASSQEVENEQFF
TRBV29-1	TRBJ1-1	NA	NA	TGCAGCGTTCCGGACAGCCTCCATGGGGCTTTCTTT	CSVPDSLHGAFF
TRBV27	TRBJ1-5	once	NA	TGTGCCAGCAGCGCCGGGACAACTTATCAGCCCCAGCATTTT	CASSAGTTYQPQHF
TRBV7-3	TRBJ2-3	NA	TRBD1	TGTGCCAGCAGCTTACTGGGACAGGGGGCCGCAGATACGCAGTATTTT	CASSLLGQGAADTQYF
TRBV29-1	TRBJ2-1	few	NA	TGCAGCGTTGAAGGGACCGACCTGGCGTCCTACAATGAGCAGTTCTTC	CSVEGTDLASYNEQFF
TRBV9	TRBJ2-5	NA	TRBD1	TGTGCCAGCAGCGTAGCTACTAGGGGACAGCAAGAGACCCAGTACTTC	CASSVATRGQQETQYF
TRBV28	TRBJ2-1	few	TRBD2	TGTGCCAGCAGTTTCCTAGCGGAGTTGGGCGGGGAGCAGTTCTTC	CASSFLAELGGEQFF
TRBV27	TRBJ2-5	few	TRBD2	TGTGCCAGCAGGGGGACTAGCGGGATTTGGGAGACCCAGTACTTC	CASRGTSGIWETQYF
TRBV23-1	TRBJ1-2	NA	NA	TGCGCCAGCAGTCAACCTTGGCCTCGGCGGGCGGGGGGTATGGGATACACCTTC	CASSQPWPRRAGGMGYTF
TRBV29-1	TRBJ2-5	NA	TRBD2	TGCAGCGTTGGACTAGCGGGGGGACAAGAGACCCAGTACTTC	CSVGLAGGQETQYF
TRBV19	TRBJ1-2	few	TRBD1	TGTGCCAGCGATTGGGGACAGGGGACCTATGGCTACACCTTC	CASDWGQGTYGYTF
TRBV29-1	TRBJ2-7	NA	TRBD1	TGCAGCGTTGATTTCGGGACAGGGAGCTCCTACGAGCAGTACTTC	CSVDFGTGSSYEQYF